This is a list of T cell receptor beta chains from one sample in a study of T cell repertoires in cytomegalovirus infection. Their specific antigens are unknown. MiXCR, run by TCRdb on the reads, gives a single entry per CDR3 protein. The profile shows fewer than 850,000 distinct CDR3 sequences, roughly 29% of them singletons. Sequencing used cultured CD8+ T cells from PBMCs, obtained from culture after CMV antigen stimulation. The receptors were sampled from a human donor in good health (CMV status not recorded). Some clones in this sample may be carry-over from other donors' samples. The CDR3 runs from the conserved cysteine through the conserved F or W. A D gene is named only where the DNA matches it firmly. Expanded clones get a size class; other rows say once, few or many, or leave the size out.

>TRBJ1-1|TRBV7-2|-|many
CASSPPGRAPGTEAFF
TGTGCCAGCAGCCCCCCCGGGAGGGCGCCCGGCACTGAAGCTTTCTTT
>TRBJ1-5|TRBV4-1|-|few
CASSQGHQPQHF
TGCGCCAGCAGCCAAGGCCATCAGCCCCAGCATTTT
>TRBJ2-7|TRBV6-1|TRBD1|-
CASSEILGTAYEQYF
TGTGCCAGCAGTGAAATACTCGGGACAGCCTACGAGCAGTACTTC
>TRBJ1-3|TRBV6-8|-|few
CAYPAGAGNTIYF
TGTGCCTATCCAGCGGGGGCTGGAAACACCATATATTTT
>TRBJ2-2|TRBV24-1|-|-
CATSDRGTGELFF
TGTGCCACCAGTGATCGGGGTACCGGGGAGCTGTTTTTT
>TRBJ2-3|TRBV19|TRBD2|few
CASSPRLAGSTDTQYF
TGTGCCAGTAGTCCACGACTAGCGGGTAGCACAGATACGCAGTATTTT
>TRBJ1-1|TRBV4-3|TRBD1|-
CASSAFRTGVTEAFF
TGCGCCAGCAGCGCCTTTAGGACAGGAGTCACTGAAGCTTTCTTT
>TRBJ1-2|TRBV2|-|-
CASMEGNYGYTF
TGTGCCAGCATGGAGGGGAACTATGGCTACACCTTC
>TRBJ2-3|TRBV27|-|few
CASSFRGGMGQDTQYF
TGTGCCAGCAGTTTCCGTGGGGGGATGGGGCAAGATACGCAGTATTTT
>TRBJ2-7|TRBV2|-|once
CATPGLRNEQYF
TGTGCCACCCCGGGGTTGAGGAACGAGCAGTACTTC
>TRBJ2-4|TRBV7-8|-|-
CASSLVEGGEKNIQYF
TGTGCCAGCAGCTTAGTCGAGGGGGGGGAAAAAAACATTCAGTACTTC
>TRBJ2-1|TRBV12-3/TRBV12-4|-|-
CASGTGPHEEQFF
TGTGCCAGCGGAACAGGGCCCCACGAGGAGCAGTTCTTC
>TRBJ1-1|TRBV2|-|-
CASSMDEAFF
TGTGCCAGCAGTATGGATGAAGCTTTCTTT
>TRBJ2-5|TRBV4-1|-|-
CASSQALGVYQETQYF
TGCGCCAGCAGCCAAGCCCTGGGAGTCTACCAAGAGACCCAGTACTTC
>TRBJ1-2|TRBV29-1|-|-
CSVPDSIANYGYTF
TGCAGCGTCCCAGACAGTATAGCTAACTATGGCTACACCTTC
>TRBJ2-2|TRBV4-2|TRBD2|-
CASSQDGIAGGPTGELFF
TGTGCCAGCAGCCAAGACGGAATAGCGGGGGGGCCCACCGGGGAGCTGTTTTTT
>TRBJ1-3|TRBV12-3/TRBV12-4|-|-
CASRMDVYSGNTIYF
TGTGCCAGCAGAATGGACGTATACTCTGGAAACACCATATATTTT
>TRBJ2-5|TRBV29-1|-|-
CSVEGGRGIQETQYF
TGCAGCGTTGAAGGGGGTAGGGGGATTCAAGAGACCCAGTACTTC
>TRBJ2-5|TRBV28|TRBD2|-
CASSPWEGGLMGTQYF
TGTGCCAGCAGTCCCTGGGAGGGTGGGCTAATGGGGACCCAGTACTTC
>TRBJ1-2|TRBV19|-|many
CASSIVGVGYGYTF
TGTGCCAGTAGTATAGTCGGGGTAGGCTATGGCTACACCTTC
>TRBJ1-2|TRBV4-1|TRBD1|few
CASSQDGTGYGYTF
TGCGCCAGCAGCCAAGACGGGACAGGTTATGGCTACACCTTC
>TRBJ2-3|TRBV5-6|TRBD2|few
CASSWGTSGDLGTDTQYF
TGTGCCAGCAGCTGGGGGACTAGCGGGGACCTCGGCACAGATACGCAGTATTTT
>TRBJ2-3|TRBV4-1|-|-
CASSQADREGDTQYF
TGCGCCAGCAGCCAGGCAGACAGGGAGGGAGATACGCAGTATTTT
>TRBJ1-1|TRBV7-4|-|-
CASSYQPNTEAFF
TGTGCCAGCAGCTACCAACCGAACACTGAAGCTTTCTTT
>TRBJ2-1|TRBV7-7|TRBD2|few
CASSRTSGDYNEQFF
TGTGCTAGCAGCCGAACTAGCGGAGATTACAATGAGCAGTTCTTC
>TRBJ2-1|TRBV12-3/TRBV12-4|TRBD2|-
CASTAGRDNEQFF
TGTGCCAGCACAGCGGGAAGAGACAATGAGCAGTTCTTC
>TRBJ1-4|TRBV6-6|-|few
CASSYLPDQKLFF
TGTGCCAGCAGTTACTTGCCTGACCAAAAACTGTTTTTT
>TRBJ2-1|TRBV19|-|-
CASSIAYISYNEQFF
TGTGCCAGTAGTATAGCGTATATATCCTACAATGAGCAGTTCTTC
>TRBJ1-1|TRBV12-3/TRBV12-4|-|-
CASRSLEGGLRSEAFF
TGTGCCAGCAGGTCCCTCGAGGGGGGGCTTCGCTCTGAAGCTTTCTTT
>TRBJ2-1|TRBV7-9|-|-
CASSGTGLAYNEQFF
TGTGCCAGCAGCGGAACAGGGCTCGCCTACAATGAGCAGTTCTTC
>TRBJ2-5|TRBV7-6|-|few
CASSLSVGVRETQYF
TGTGCCAGCAGCCTCTCGGTCGGCGTCAGGGAGACCCAGTACTTC
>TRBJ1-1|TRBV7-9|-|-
CASTPSHYMNTEAFF
TGTGCCAGCACCCCAAGTCATTATATGAACACTGAAGCTTTCTTT
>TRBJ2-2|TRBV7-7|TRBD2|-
CASSNTSGGNTGELFF
TGTGCTAGCAGCAATACTAGCGGGGGTAACACCGGGGAGCTGTTTTTT
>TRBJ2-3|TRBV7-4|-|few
CASSIGGATGTQYF
TGTGCCAGCAGCATCGGGGGCGCGACGGGTACGCAGTATTTT
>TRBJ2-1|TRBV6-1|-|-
CASSGDLNNEQFF
TGTGCCAGCAGTGGGGATTTGAACAATGAGCAGTTCTTC
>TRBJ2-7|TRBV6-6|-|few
CASSYSRGFDEQYF
TGTGCCAGCAGTTACTCACGGGGGTTCGACGAGCAGTACTTC
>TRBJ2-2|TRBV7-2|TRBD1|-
CAIWTGGNTGELFF
TGTGCCATTTGGACAGGGGGCAACACCGGGGAGCTGTTTTTT
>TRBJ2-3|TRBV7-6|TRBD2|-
CASSFAGGLDTQYF
TGTGCCAGCAGCTTCGCGGGGGGGCTAGATACGCAGTATTTT
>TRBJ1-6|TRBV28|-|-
CASSFTGWGSPLHF
TGTGCCAGCAGTTTTACAGGGTGGGGTTCACCCCTCCACTTT
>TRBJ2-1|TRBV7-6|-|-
CASSLRLGVGEQFF
TGTGCCAGCAGCTTGAGACTCGGAGTCGGTGAGCAGTTCTTC
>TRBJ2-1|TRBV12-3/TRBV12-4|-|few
CASIDRYNEQFF
TGTGCCAGCATTGACAGGTACAATGAGCAGTTCTTC
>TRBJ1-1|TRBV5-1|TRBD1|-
CASSPETGEGTEAFF
TGCGCCAGCAGCCCCGAGACAGGGGAGGGCACTGAAGCTTTCTTT
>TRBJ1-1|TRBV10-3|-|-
CAIRQAPGTEAFF
TGTGCCATCAGACAGGCTCCAGGGACTGAAGCTTTCTTT
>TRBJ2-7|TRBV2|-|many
CASGTYEQYF
TGTGCCAGCGGCACCTACGAGCAGTACTTC
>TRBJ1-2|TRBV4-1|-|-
CASSQEMGTNYGYTF
TGCGCCAGCAGCCAAGAAATGGGCACAAACTATGGCTACACCTTC
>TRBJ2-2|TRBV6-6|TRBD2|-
CASSISSGYTGELFF
TGTGCCAGCAGTATCTCTAGCGGGTACACCGGGGAGCTGTTTTTT
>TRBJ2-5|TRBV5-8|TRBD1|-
CASSPGTVIPQETQYF
TGTGCCAGCAGCCCCGGGACAGTTATACCTCAAGAGACCCAGTACTTC
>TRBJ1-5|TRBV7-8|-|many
CASSYHRGNQPQHF
TGTGCCAGCAGCTACCACAGGGGCAATCAGCCCCAGCATTTT
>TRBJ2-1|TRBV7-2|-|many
CASSLGPPSTPYNEQFF
TGTGCCAGCAGCTTAGGCCCCCCTAGCACCCCCTACAATGAGCAGTTCTTC
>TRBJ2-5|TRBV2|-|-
CASSAGERINQETQYF
TGTGCCAGCAGTGCGGGGGAAAGGATAAACCAAGAGACCCAGTACTTC
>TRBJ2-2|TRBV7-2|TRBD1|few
CASNRGANTGELFF
TGTGCCAGCAACAGGGGGGCGAACACCGGGGAGCTGTTTTTT
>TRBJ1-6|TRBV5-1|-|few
CASSPAGWTDNSPLHF
TGCGCCAGCAGCCCCGCTGGGTGGACAGATAATTCACCCCTCCACTTT
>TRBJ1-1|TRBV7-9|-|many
CASSFRRGPNTEAFF
TGTGCCAGCAGCTTTCGACGAGGCCCTAACACTGAAGCTTTCTTT
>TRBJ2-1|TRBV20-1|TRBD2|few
CNSGLAGTNEQFF
TGCAATTCGGGACTAGCGGGGACCAATGAGCAGTTCTTC
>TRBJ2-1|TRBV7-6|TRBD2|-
CASSLEVAGGYNEQFF
TGTGCCAGCAGCTTAGAAGTAGCGGGGGGGTACAATGAGCAGTTCTTC
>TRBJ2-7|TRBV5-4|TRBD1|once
CASSQAGTGIYEQYF
TGTGCCAGCAGTCAGGCCGGGACAGGGATCTACGAGCAGTACTTC